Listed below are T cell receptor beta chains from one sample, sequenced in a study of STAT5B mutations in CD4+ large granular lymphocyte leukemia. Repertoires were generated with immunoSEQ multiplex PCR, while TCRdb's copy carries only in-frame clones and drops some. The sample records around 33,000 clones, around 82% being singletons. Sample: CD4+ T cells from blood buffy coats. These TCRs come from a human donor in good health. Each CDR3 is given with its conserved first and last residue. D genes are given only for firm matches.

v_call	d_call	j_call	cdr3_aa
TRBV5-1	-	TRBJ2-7	CASSLAGSSYEQYF
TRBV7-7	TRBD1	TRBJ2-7	CASSSKGGQGSYEQYF
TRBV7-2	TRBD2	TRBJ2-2	CASSLEAGANTGELFF
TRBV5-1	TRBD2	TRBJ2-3	CASSMTSGGLPSTDTQYF
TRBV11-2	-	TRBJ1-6	CASSSQGAYNSPLHF
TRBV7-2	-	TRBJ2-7	CASSGPLIGEQYF
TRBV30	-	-	CASHPGGYEQYF
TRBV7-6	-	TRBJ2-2	CASSLRGGSGGELFF
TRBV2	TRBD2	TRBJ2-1	CASSELAGGFNEQFF
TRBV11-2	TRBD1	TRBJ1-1	CASSSRTGGLTEAFF
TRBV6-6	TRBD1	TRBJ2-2	CASRPGQGAIGELFF
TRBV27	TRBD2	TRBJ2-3	CASSPWTSGTTDTQYF
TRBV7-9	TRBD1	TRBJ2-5	CASSLTGSQETQYF
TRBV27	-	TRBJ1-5	CASSVTGLNQPQHF
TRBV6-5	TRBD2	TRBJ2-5	CASNPGLSDRETQYF
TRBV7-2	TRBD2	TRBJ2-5	CASSRQAGAGETQYF
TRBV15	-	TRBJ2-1	CATSRVVLSSNEQFF
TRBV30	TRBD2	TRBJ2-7	CAWMRENEQYF
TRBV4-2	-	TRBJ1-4	CASSQEGTRGSTNEKLFF
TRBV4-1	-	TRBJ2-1	CASSQLSRTRTKDEQFF
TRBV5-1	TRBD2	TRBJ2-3	CASSPGLAGGTDTQYF
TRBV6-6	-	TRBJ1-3	CASSSQGKGGNTIYF
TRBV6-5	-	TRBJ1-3	CASSLGGRRGNTIYF
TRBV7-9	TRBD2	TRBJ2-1	CASTLAGGNNEQFF
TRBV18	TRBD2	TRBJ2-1	CASSPPRIAGLNEQFF
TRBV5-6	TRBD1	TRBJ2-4	CASSFGQGGGIQYF
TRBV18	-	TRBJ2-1	CASSPYGVFYNEQFF
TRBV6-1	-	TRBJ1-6	CASSAGRIEPLHF
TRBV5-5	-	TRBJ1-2	CASSFEGRGYGYTF
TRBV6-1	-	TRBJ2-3	CASTKRVTDTQYF
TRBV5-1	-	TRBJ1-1	CASSLAAGIPEAFF
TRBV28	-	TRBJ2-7	CASNHRVTLYEQYF
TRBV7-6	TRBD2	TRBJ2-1	CASSSQLAGGNEQFF
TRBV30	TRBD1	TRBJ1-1	CAWSAQGGTEAFF
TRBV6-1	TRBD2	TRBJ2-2	CASSMAGGTTGELFF
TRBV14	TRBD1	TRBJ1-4	CASSQAQGAGEKLFF
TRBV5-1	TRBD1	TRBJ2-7	CASSLGRGTGVEQYF
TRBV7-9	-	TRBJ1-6	CASSLEALNSPLHF
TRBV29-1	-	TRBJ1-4	CGLRRGVGEKLFF
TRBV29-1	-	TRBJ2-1	CSVEDPDEQFF
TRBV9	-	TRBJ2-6	CASSERGPLSGANVLTF
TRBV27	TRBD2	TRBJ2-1	CASTPSGRADEQFF
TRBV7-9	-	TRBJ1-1	CASSLGTTVMNTEAFF
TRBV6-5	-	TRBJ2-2	CASTKGLVNTGELFF
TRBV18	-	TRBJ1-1	CASSPLGSNTEAFF
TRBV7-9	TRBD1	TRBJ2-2	CASSLTGGTGELFF
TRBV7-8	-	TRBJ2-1	CASSRGVSSYNEQFF
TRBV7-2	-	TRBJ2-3	CASSFSTDTQYF
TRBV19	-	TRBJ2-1	CASSKGLIYNEQFF
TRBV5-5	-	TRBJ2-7	CASSRGGVLTYEQYF
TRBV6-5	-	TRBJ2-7	CASSYRGGVSEQYF
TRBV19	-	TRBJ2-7	CASSIWDGSGEQYF
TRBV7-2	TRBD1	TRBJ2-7	CASSSGQGAYEQYF
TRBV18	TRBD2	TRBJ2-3	CASSPGLAVTDTQYF
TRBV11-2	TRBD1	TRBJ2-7	CASSSTRDSSYEQYF
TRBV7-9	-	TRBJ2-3	CASSLRQMTDTQYF
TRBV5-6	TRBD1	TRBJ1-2	CASSRALTGTGGYGYTF
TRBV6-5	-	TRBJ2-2	CASSSERAYTGELFF
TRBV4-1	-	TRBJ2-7	CASSQEQGPYEQYF
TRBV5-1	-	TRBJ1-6	CASSRQAVSSYNSPLHF